The 3 T cell receptor beta chains reported below all come from one sample, sequenced in a study of blood T cell repertoires in COVID-19. The data were produced by immunoSEQ multiplex PCR, yet TCRdb's version contains in-frame clones alone and is incomplete. Altogether tens of thousands of clones are present, over 75% being singletons, with the ten largest covering around 3%. The sample was peripheral blood. The receptor set was obtained from a man aged 45-60 years with active COVID-19.

The chain has TRBV6-5 and TRBJ2-3; D uncertain. The CDR3 has 12 amino acids. V lost 5 bases, J lost 3 bases, and 6 bases lay in between. Germline loops: CDR1 MNHEY, CDR2 SVGAGI. The CDR3 loop is CASSPTTDTQYF. The CDR3 nucleotides are TGTGCCAGCAGTCCCACTACAGATACGCAGTATTTT.

The rearrangement uses TRBV6-6 and TRBJ2-7; 10 bases line up with TRBD1. Germline CDR1 is MNHNY and CDR2 is SVGAGI (reference sequence). The V segment lost 5 bases and the J segment 4 bases; nucleotides outside the gene matches: 5. The CDR3 runs 14 residues. The CDR3 sequence: CASSPGQGEYEQYV. CDR3 DNA: TGTGCCAGCAGTCCCGGACAGGGGGAATACGAGCAGTACGTC.

The chain carries TRBV9 and TRBJ2-3; D gene unclear. The CDR3 spans 14 residues. Germline V gene sequence: CDR1 SGDLS, CDR2 YYNGEE. V was cut by 0 bases and J by 6 bases, with 11 bases left in between. The CDR3 protein is CASSVGHGSDTQYF. The CDR3 nucleotides are TGTGCCAGCAGCGTAGGACACGGCAGCGATACGCAGTATTTT.